The rows below give T cell receptor beta chains drawn from one sample of a study of cytomegalovirus exposure and HLA in healthy donors. Produced via immunoSEQ multiplex PCR; TCRdb's table is partial and in-frame only. The sample lists 120,000 to 150,000 clones; around 84% were seen once. The sample taken for sequencing was PBMCs. The receptor source for this set is a middle-aged man in good health and CMV-seropositive. Each CDR3 is given without its conserved first and last residue. Fields, in order: V gene, CDR3 protein.

v_gene: TRBV28; CDR3aa: ASTSRGVGSEKLF
v_gene: TRBV28; CDR3aa: ASSVGGPPDTQY
v_gene: TRBV5-1; CDR3aa: ASSLSWGQYEQY
v_gene: TRBV7-3; CDR3aa: ASSLTGSDEQF
v_gene: TRBV4-1; CDR3aa: ASSQGRQENYEQY
v_gene: TRBV7-9; CDR3aa: ASSLPGGGTEAF
v_gene: TRBV6-4; CDR3aa: ASSDTLAGAAGTDTQY
v_gene: TRBV11-2; CDR3aa: ASSWDGSSYNEQF
v_gene: TRBV10-2; CDR3aa: ASSPGQGRGQPQH
v_gene: TRBV5-4; CDR3aa: ASNLGGGTNTGELF
v_gene: TRBV7-6; CDR3aa: ASSLVWSGDISGNTIY
v_gene: TRBV6-6; CDR3aa: ASSYEATRGSYEQY
v_gene: TRBV5-1; CDR3aa: ASSLSGDTQY
v_gene: TRBV19; CDR3aa: ASSILVTGTNEKLF
v_gene: TRBV29-1; CDR3aa: SVTRDIQETQY
v_gene: TRBV19; CDR3aa: ASSPEENSGNEQF
v_gene: TRBV5-8; CDR3aa: ASSLGQRLGTDTQY
v_gene: TRBV9; CDR3aa: ASSRGLDYEQY
v_gene: TRBV10-3; CDR3aa: AISEKGSGETQY
v_gene: TRBV30; CDR3aa: AWSALTGGGTEAF
v_gene: TRBV11-2; CDR3aa: ASRERDRGPGELF
v_gene: TRBV6-4; CDR3aa: ASSDTAAGANVLT
v_gene: TRBV18; CDR3aa: ASSPNSQGRNTEAF
v_gene: TRBV19; CDR3aa: ASSVQGRNTEAF
v_gene: TRBV9; CDR3aa: ASSVALTGELF
v_gene: TRBV5-1; CDR3aa: ASSSMGHNSYEQY
v_gene: TRBV10-2; CDR3aa: ASTSGGPYEQY
v_gene: TRBV6-4; CDR3aa: ASSPRLTKETQY
v_gene: TRBV6-5; CDR3aa: ASTRLAGASYEQY
v_gene: TRBV7-9; CDR3aa: SSGEQY
v_gene: TRBV12-1; CDR3aa: ASSLARGDRQETQY
v_gene: TRBV19; CDR3aa: ASSIGGQPQH
v_gene: TRBV19; CDR3aa: AAWTAGNTIY
v_gene: TRBV5-6; CDR3aa: ASSYAGQETQY
v_gene: TRBV18; CDR3aa: ASSPIELAGVTDTQY
v_gene: TRBV4-2; CDR3aa: ASSPGYEQY
v_gene: TRBV10-3; CDR3aa: AISEHSYEQY
v_gene: TRBV25-1; CDR3aa: ASEPGTGLGYEQY
v_gene: TRBV30; CDR3aa: AWDKNYEQY
v_gene: TRBV5-4; CDR3aa: ASSLIEAGGEQF
v_gene: TRBV10-3; CDR3aa: AIRAEGQAEN
v_gene: TRBV28; CDR3aa: ASSLNLFGYT
v_gene: TRBV12-5; CDR3aa: ASGLTTGTGGYNEQF
v_gene: TRBV6-5; CDR3aa: ASSAHRGTKNIQY
v_gene: TRBV5-1; CDR3aa: ASSLEGAHAYNSPLH
v_gene: TRBV12-2; CDR3aa: ASRLRMTGRDEQY
v_gene: TRBV7-9; CDR3aa: ASSPRGAGGFNEQF
v_gene: TRBV5-8; CDR3aa: ASSLGQVNTGELF